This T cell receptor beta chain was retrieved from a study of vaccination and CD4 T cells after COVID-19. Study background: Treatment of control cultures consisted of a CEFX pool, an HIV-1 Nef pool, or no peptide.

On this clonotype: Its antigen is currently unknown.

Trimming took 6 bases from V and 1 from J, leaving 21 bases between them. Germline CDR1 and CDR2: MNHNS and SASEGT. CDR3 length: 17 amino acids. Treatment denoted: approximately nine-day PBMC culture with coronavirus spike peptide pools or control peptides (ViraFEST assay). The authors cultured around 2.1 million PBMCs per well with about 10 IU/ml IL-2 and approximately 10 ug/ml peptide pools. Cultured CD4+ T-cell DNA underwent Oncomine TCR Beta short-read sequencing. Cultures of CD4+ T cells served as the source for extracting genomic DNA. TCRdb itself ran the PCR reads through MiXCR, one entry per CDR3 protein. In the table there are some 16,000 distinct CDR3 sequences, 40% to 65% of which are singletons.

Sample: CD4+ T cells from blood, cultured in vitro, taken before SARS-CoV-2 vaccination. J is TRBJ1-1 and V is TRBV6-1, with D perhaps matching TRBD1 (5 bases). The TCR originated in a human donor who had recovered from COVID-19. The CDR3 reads CASRRLWGDQGNTEAFF. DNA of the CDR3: TGTGCCAGCAGGCGACTGTGGGGGGACCAGGGGAACACTGAAGCTTTCTTT.